The 21 T cell receptor beta chains given below trace back to one sample, sequenced in a study of T cells in Graves' hyperthyroidism and ophthalmopathy. TCR beta CDR3 region amplification was performed from RNA transcripts. Primed by the HTBI set, a first-round RT-PCR was run on the TCR CDR3. TCRdb reprocessed the multiplex PCR reads via MiXCR and lists one record per CDR3 protein. Among almost 250,000 distinct CDR3 sequences listed, roughly 22% were seen once. The sequencing sample was made of blood. Receptors originate from a woman aged 40 to 50 with Graves' ophthalmopathy.

This clonotype was detected ten times or more. The genes are TRBV28 and TRBJ2-6; D perhaps matches TRBD1 (5 bases). The CDR3 sequence is 16 residues long. V dropped 2 bases and J dropped 3 bases, with 11 bases sitting between them. Per germline, CDR1 MDHEN and CDR2 SYDVKM. In DNA, the CDR3 is TGTGCCAGCAGTTTACAGGGTTGGGGTGGGGCCAACGTCCTGACTTTC. Translating gives CASSLQGWGGANVLTF.

In this sample, this clonotype turned up many times. The J gene is TRBJ2-7, the V gene TRBV7-8, with unresolved D. CDR1 and CDR2 (germline): SGHVS, FQNEAQ. V dropped 7 bases and J dropped 5 bases, with 15 bases sitting between them. The CDR3 has 13 amino acids. CDR3 amino acids: CASKFASSHEQYF. The CDR3 coding sequence is TGTGCCAGCAAATTCGCGAGTAGCCACGAGCAGTACTTC.

This clonotype was recorded many times. The chain employs TRBV20-1 and TRBJ2-7; D call uncertain. From germline, CDR1 is DFQATT and CDR2 SNEGSKA (reference sequence). The CDR3 is 14 amino acids. V gave up 3 bases and J gave up 1 base, with 13 bases separating them. The CDR3 DNA follows: TGCAGTGCTAGTTGGCGGCAAAGATCCTACGAGCAGTACTTC. The encoded protein is CSASWRQRSYEQYF.

The rearrangement joins TRBV5-1 to TRBJ2-5, with TRBD2 as a possible D gene (5 bases). Trimming cost V 4 bases and J 5 bases, with 21 bases left between them. Germline loops: CDR1 SGHRS, CDR2 YFSETQ. CDR3 size: 16 residues. This CDR3 is CASSRTPTLGQETQYF. In nucleotides, the CDR3 is TGCGCCAGCAGCCGGACCCCCACACTAGGGCAGGAGACCCAGTACTTC. Full variable domain (rest looked up from reference TRBV5-1 and TRBJ2-5): KAGVTQTPRYLIKTRGQQVTLSCSPISGHRSVSWYQQTPGQGLQFLFEYFSETQRNKGNFPGRFSGRQFSNSRSEMNVSTLELGDSALYLCASSRTPTLGQETQYFGPGTRLLVL.

This clonotype has a count of ten or more. This chain links TRBV28 with TRBJ2-7; 9 bases align to TRBD2. V lost 2 bases, J lost 0 bases, and 5 bases stayed unmatched. The CDR3 has 16 residues. CDR1 MDHEN and CDR2 SYDVKM come from the germline V gene. CDR3 amino acids: CASSLGSGRPSYEQYF. CDR3 coding DNA: TGTGCCAGCAGTTTAGGGAGCGGGAGGCCCTCCTACGAGCAGTACTTC.

The sample holds many counts of this clonotype. Possible read error: a much larger clone is one base away. This chain links TRBV6-2 or TRBV6-3 with TRBJ1-5; D is unresolved. The CDR3 contains 14 residues. V was trimmed by 8 bases and J by 0 bases, leaving 11 bases between them. From germline, CDR1 is MNHEY and CDR2 SVGEGT. The CDR3 loop is CASRGLYSNQPQHF. As DNA, the CDR3 is TGTGCCAGCCGTGGGCTGTATAGCAATCAGCCCCAGCATTTT.

This clonotype appeared many times. The CDR3 DNA is TGTGCCAGCAGCTTAAATGGACATGGGGCTTTCTTT. Protein sequence: CASSLNGHGAFF. The chain employs TRBV11-2 and TRBJ1-1, with D possibly TRBD1 on 5 matching bases. V gave up 2 bases and J gave up 11 bases, with 12 bases separating them. Germline CDR1 reads SGHAT; CDR2 reads FQNNGV. CDR3 size: 12 residues.

The table lists this clonotype with many counts. V gene TRBV2 combines with J gene TRBJ1-5; D is undetermined. Per germline, CDR1 SNHLY and CDR2 FYNNEI. This CDR3 spans 12 amino acids. V lost 4 bases and J 6 bases, leaving 7 bases between the germline ends. Here the CDR3 DNA reads TGTGCCAGCAGTGTTATCGGTCAGCCCCAGCATTTT. Protein: CASSVIGQPQHF.

The CDR3 DNA reads TGCAGTGCTAGAGGCGGAGTTAGGGGGCGCGGAGGTAATCAGCCCCAGCATTTT. Protein sequence: CSARGGVRGRGGNQPQHF. The chain employs TRBV20-1 and TRBJ1-5, with 7 bases identical to TRBD1. V trimming: 1 base; J trimming: 4 bases; junction bases outside the gene matches: 16. The germline V gene has CDR1 DFQATT and CDR2 SNEGSKA (reference sequence). The CDR3 totals 18 residues.

This clonotype was counted many times. The CDR3 DNA reads TGTGCCTGGAGTACCAGTACCTCCTCGGTGGCGCAGTACTTC. This codes for CAWSTSTSSVAQYF. The chain links TRBV30 to TRBJ2-7; no firm D call. This CDR3 contains 14 residues. Between the trimmed V and J ends, which lost 2 bases and 9 bases, there was a span of 20 bases. Germline V gene lookup returns CDR1 GTSNPN and CDR2 SVGIG (reference sequence).

In this sample, this clonotype turned up many times. The rearrangement uses TRBV18 and TRBJ2-5; tentative D call: TRBD1 (6 bases). V was pared by 3 bases and J by 1 base, with 9 bases between. CDR1 and CDR2 from the germline V gene are KGHSH and LQKENI. The CDR3 runs 14 residues. The CDR3 region is CASSPDRSQETQYF. Written as DNA, the CDR3 is TGTGCCAGCTCACCCGACAGGAGCCAAGAGACCCAGTACTTC.

The table lists this clonotype with many counts. The V gene is TRBV28, the J gene TRBJ1-2, with D tentatively TRBD1 (5 bases). The CDR3 runs to 14 residues. Germline V gives CDR1 MDHEN, CDR2 SYDVKM. V was shortened by 3 bases and J by 4 bases, with 12 bases between the two germline ends. This CDR3 is CASSFRGGGYGYTF. The CDR3 coding sequence is TGTGCCAGCAGTTTTCGCGGGGGTGGCTATGGCTACACCTTC.

In this sample, this clonotype turned up once. V and J are TRBV12-3 or TRBV12-4 and TRBJ1-1; possible D gene TRBD1, 6 bases. Trimming removed 6 bases from V and 6 bases from J, with 14 bases in between. CDR3 length: 13 amino acids. CDR3 region: CASSSTGTAEAFF. Written as DNA, the CDR3 is TGTGCCAGCAGCTCTACAGGGACGGCTGAAGCTTTCTTT.

V usage is TRBV12-3 or TRBV12-4 and J usage is TRBJ2-1; 12 nucleotides line up with TRBD2. There are 15 residues in the CDR3. V was pared by 8 bases and J by 5 bases, with 7 bases of the junction left unmatched. The CDR3 DNA reads TGTGCCAGCCGAACTAGCGGGAGGACAAACAATGAGCAGTTCTTC. This encodes CASRTSGRTNNEQFF.

The genes are TRBV6-1 and TRBJ2-7; D is undetermined. Trimming shortened V by 6 bases and J by 2 bases, and 14 bases separated the two germline ends. The CDR3 totals 14 residues. Germline CDR1 MNHNS, CDR2 SASEGT. The DNA of the CDR3 is TGTGCCAGCAGCGACAAGGTCCCAACCTACGAGCAGTACTTC. Amino acids: CASSDKVPTYEQYF.

The genes are TRBV6-7 and TRBJ1-5; D call uncertain. Being an ORF, TRBV6-7 has a function that is uncertain. V was clipped by 8 bases and J by 3 bases, with 17 bases between them. The CDR3 length is 15 residues. In nucleotides, the CDR3 is TGTGCCAGCTCCGACGCCCTGAGTTCCAATCAGCCCCAGCATTTT. This codes for CASSDALSSNQPQHF.

In this sample, this clonotype turned up many times. The V call is TRBV30, the J call TRBJ1-5; D ambiguous. The germline gives CDR1 GTSNPN, CDR2 SVGIG (reference sequence). Trimming shortened V by 0 bases and J by 4 bases, and 7 bases separated the two germline ends. This CDR3 has 13 residues. The CDR3 DNA follows: TGTGCCTGGAGTGTAAATGGAAATCAGCCCCAGCATTTT. It specifies CAWSVNGNQPQHF.

There are many counts of this clonotype. The chain employs TRBV18 and TRBJ2-2; TRBD1 might be the D (5 bases). Germline V gene data show CDR1 as KGHSH and CDR2 as LQKENI. The CDR3 has 16 amino acids. Deletions cut 2 bases from V and 4 bases from J, with 14 bases between. In DNA, the CDR3 is TGTGCCAGCTCACCAACCCTAATAGACAGCACCGGGGAGCTGTTTTTT. It translates to CASSPTLIDSTGELFF.

This clonotype appeared many times. This rearrangement joins TRBV12-3 or TRBV12-4 to TRBJ2-7, with 12 bases lining up with TRBD1. V shed 6 bases and J 7 bases; nucleotides not matched to a gene: 10. This CDR3 region has 15 residues. CDR3 DNA: TGTGCCAGCAGGGCAGGGGGACAGGGGGCTGGTGAGCAGTACTTC. Its translation is CASRAGGQGAGEQYF.

A note on this clonotype: The junction does not match germline at one end; this may be a read error. The chain couples TRBV28 to TRBJ1-5; D is uncertain. Germline values: CDR1 MDHEN, CDR2 SYDVKM. CDR3 length: 17 amino acids. As DNA, the CDR3 is TGTGCCGGCAGTTTATCAGAGGGTAGCGCTAGCAATCAGCCCCAGCATTTT. This codes for CAGSLSEGSASNQPQHF.

The gene calls are TRBV28 and TRBJ1-2; possibly TRBD1 for D (6 bases). Germline V gene data show CDR1 as MDHEN and CDR2 as SYDVKM. The CDR3 has 14 amino acids. V was clipped by 5 bases and J by 3 bases, with 13 bases between them. DNA for the CDR3: TGTGCCAGCAGTGGTACAGGGAGGGACTATGGCTACACCTTC. Translation: CASSGTGRDYGYTF.